Listed here are 13 T cell receptor beta chains from one sample, sequenced in a study of T cell repertoires in cytomegalovirus infection. No antigens are known for them. TCRdb reanalysed the reads using MiXCR and keeps one entry per CDR3 protein. Of fewer than 950,000 distinct CDR3 sequences listed, about 33% were seen once; the top ten hold roughly 12%. The source was cultured CD8+ T cells from PBMCs, collected from culture after CMV antigen stimulation. The receptors come from a human donor in good health (CMV status not recorded). Some clones in this sample may be carry-over from other donors' samples.

The chain is built from TRBV20-1 and TRBJ2-3; 10 bases fit TRBD1. This CDR3 comprises 14 residues. The germline CDR1 and CDR2 sequences are DFQATT and SNEGSKA (reference sequence). V trimming: 0 bases; J trimming: 11 bases; junction bases outside the gene matches: 8. CDR3 nucleotides: TGCAGTGCTAGAGACCCCGACAGGGGGCGAATGCAGTATTTT. Residues: CSARDPDRGRMQYF.

J is TRBJ1-2 and V is TRBV27, with D perhaps matching TRBD1 (5 bases). CDR3 size: 15 residues. The V gene lost 0 bases and the J gene lost 12 bases, with 20 bases spanning the gap. The germline V gene encodes CDR1 MNHEY and CDR2 SMNVEV (reference sequence). DNA for the CDR3: TGTGCCAGCAGTTTATCCCCGAACTCAGGGCTGGGTGACACCTTC. Amino acid sequence: CASSLSPNSGLGDTF.

The table lists this clonotype with a few counts. This sequence joins TRBV7-9 and TRBJ2-2; TRBD1 might be the D (5 bases). Trimming took 2 bases from V and 3 from J, leaving 10 bases between them. In germline, CDR1 is SEHNR, CDR2 FQNEAQ (reference sequence). The CDR3 extends over 15 amino acids. CDR3 in amino acids: CASSLPDKDTGELFF. In DNA form, the CDR3 reads TGTGCCAGCAGCTTACCGGACAAAGACACCGGGGAGCTGTTTTTT.

The chain links TRBV29-1 to TRBJ2-2; D remains unclear. In germline, CDR1 is SQVTM, CDR2 ANQGSEA. Trimming removed 4 bases at V and 4 bases at J, with 7 bases between. CDR3 length: 12 residues. CDR3 loop: CSVGGSTGELFF. DNA for the CDR3: TGCAGCGTTGGCGGTAGCACCGGGGAGCTGTTTTTT.

This clonotype was seen more than once but under ten times. CDR3 bases: TGCAGTGCTAGAGACGGTACCGGGACATACTACGCCGAGCAGTACTTC. Translating it yields CSARDGTGTYYAEQYF. The chain couples TRBV20-1 to TRBJ2-7; tentatively, D is TRBD1 (6 bases). The CDR3 is 16 amino acids. Between the trimmed V and J ends, which lost 0 bases and 6 bases, there was a span of 21 bases. Germline CDR1 is DFQATT and CDR2 is SNEGSKA (reference sequence).

This clonotype was observed a handful of times. The DNA of the CDR3 is TGTGCCAGCAGCTTAACTGGCAGGGGCACCGGGGAGCTGTTTTTT. This gives the protein CASSLTGRGTGELFF. The rearrangement links TRBV7-9 to TRBJ2-2, with a tentative D call TRBD1 (6 bases). In germline, CDR1 is SEHNR, CDR2 FQNEAQ (reference sequence). With 2 bases removed from V and 4 bases from J, the gap between germline ends came to 11 bases. This CDR3 has 15 residues.

This clonotype was counted at least ten times. The CDR3 sequence is CASSSAIEQYF. The CDR3 coding sequence is TGCGCCAGCAGCTCCGCTATCGAGCAGTACTTC. The chain links TRBV5-1 to TRBJ2-7; D call uncertain. Between the trimmed V and J ends, which lost 3 bases and 6 bases, there was a span of 7 bases. The CDR3 sequence is 11 residues long. Germline lookup yields CDR1 SGHRS and CDR2 YFSETQ.

The chain uses TRBV6-1 and TRBJ2-1; 12 nucleotides agree with TRBD2. The length of the CDR3 is 17 residues. V was pared by 4 bases and J by 8 bases, with 12 bases of the junction left unmatched. Germline V gene lookup returns CDR1 MNHNS and CDR2 SASEGT. The CDR3 is CASSVWPPSGGADEQFF. The CDR3 region has the DNA TGTGCCAGCAGTGTTTGGCCCCCTAGCGGGGGGGCGGATGAGCAGTTCTTC.

In its sample, this clonotype was seen a few times. The V gene is TRBV6-5, the J gene TRBJ1-5; 8 bases align to TRBD1. Germline assignment: CDR1 MNHEY and CDR2 SVGAGI. CDR3 length equals 15 residues. V trimming: 0 bases; J trimming: 7 bases; junction bases outside the gene matches: 5. The CDR3 reads CASSYSKDRAQPQHF. CDR3 nucleotides: TGTGCCAGCAGTTACTCTAAGGACAGGGCCCAGCCCCAGCATTTT.

Of note for this clonotype: Mismatch with germline at one junction end may stem from a read error. The gene calls are TRBV6-2 or TRBV6-3 and TRBJ2-1; either TRBD1 or TRBD2 may fit D (5 bases each). Germline assignment: CDR1 MNHEY and CDR2 SVGEGT. The CDR3 has 14 amino acids. The CDR3: CASSWDLSGSESFF. CDR3 coding DNA: TGTGCCAGCAGCTGGGACCTGTCGGGATCGGAAAGCTTTTTC.

Comments on this clonotype: Just one base apart from a much larger clone, this may be a read error. The chain carries TRBV7-6 and TRBJ2-3, with D perhaps matching TRBD1 or TRBD2 (7 bases each). The germline V gene encodes CDR1 SGHVS and CDR2 FNYEAQ. CDR3 length: 16 residues. CDR3 loop: CVSSGDSKTGTDTQYF. The CDR3, as DNA: TGTGTCAGCAGCGGGGACAGCAAGACCGGCACAGATACGCAGTATTTT.

The V call is TRBV5-5, the J call TRBJ2-7, with D maybe TRBD2 (6 bases). This CDR3 comprises 14 residues. Deletions cut 0 bases from V and 6 bases from J, with 13 bases between. The V gene's germline CDR1 is SGHKS and CDR2 YYEKEE (reference sequence). The CDR3 DNA reads as TGTGCCAGCAGCTTGGCCGGAGGGGATCTCGAGCAGTACTTC. This translates into CASSLAGGDLEQYF.

This clonotype appeared many times. The chain combines TRBV7-8 with TRBJ1-1; a possible D gene is TRBD1 (5 bases). The germline V and J ends were trimmed by 1 base and 1 base, with 13 bases remaining between them. The CDR3 is made up of 16 amino acids. Germline loops: CDR1 SGHVS, CDR2 FQNEAQ. The CDR3 here is CASSLESGTENTEAFF. For the CDR3, the DNA is TGTGCCAGCAGCTTAGAATCAGGGACGGAGAACACTGAAGCTTTCTTT.